Below, 4 T cell receptor beta chains from the same sample are listed, as sequenced in a study of blood T cells in healthy people across ages. With a J-beta primer mix and a sample-barcoded 5' primer, a second PCR ran 7 to 11 cycles. TCRdb processed the 5' RACE reads anew with MiXCR; each CDR3 protein has one entry. The data hold some 930,000 distinct CDR3 sequences, with almost 30% observed a single time. The same data also contributed to another study, on T cells of mothers and their children.

The specimen sequenced was blood. The receptor source for this set is a woman between 40 and 55 years old in good health.

This clonotype was seen only once. The chain links TRBV12-3 or TRBV12-4 to TRBJ1-2; weak D call: TRBD1 (6 bases). The V gene lost 4 bases and the J gene lost 8 bases, with 23 bases spanning the gap. There are 16 residues in the CDR3. The CDR3 protein is CASSWTGTGQGIGYTF. Here the CDR3 DNA reads TGTGCCAGCAGTTGGACCGGGACGGGGCAGGGGATCGGCTACACCTTC.

The chain has TRBV6-4 and TRBJ1-5; the D is unclear. Trimming removed 6 bases at V and 0 bases at J, with 9 bases between. The CDR3 has 14 amino acids. The germline gives CDR1 MRHNA, CDR2 SNTAGT. Written as DNA, the CDR3 is TGTGCCAGCAGGGCCGAATATAGCAATCAGCCCCAGCATTTT. Its translation is CASRAEYSNQPQHF.

There are many counts of this clonotype. J is TRBJ2-1 and V is TRBV5-1; the match to TRBD2 covers 10 bases. With V trimmed by 7 bases and J by 7 bases, 14 bases remained unmatched. The germline CDR1 and CDR2 sequences are SGHRS and YFSETQ. The CDR3 covers 16 residues. For the CDR3, the DNA is TGCGCCAGCCGTGACGGAAGCGGGGGGGCCAGGAATGAGCAGTTCTTC. As protein: CASRDGSGGARNEQFF.

At least ten counts were recorded for this clonotype. V and J are TRBV12-3 or TRBV12-4 and TRBJ2-4; D possibly matches TRBD1 or TRBD2 (5 bases each). The V end lost 1 base, the J end lost 4 bases, and 11 bases lay between the germline ends. The CDR3 is 15 residues long. CDR3 sequence (DNA): TGTGCCAGCAGTTTAGTCCAGGGACGGAAAAACATTCAGTACTTC. The encoded protein is CASSLVQGRKNIQYF.